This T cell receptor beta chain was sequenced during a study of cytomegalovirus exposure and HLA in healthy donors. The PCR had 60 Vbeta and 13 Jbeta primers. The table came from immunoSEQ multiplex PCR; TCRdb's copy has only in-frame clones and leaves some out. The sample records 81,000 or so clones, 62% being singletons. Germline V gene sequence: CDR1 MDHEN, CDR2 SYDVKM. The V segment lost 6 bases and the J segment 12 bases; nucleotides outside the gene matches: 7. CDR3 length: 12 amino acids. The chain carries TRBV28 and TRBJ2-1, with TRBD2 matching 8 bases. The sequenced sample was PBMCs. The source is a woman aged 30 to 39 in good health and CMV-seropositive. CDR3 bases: TGTGCCAGCAGCCCAGAGCGGGGGTGGCAGTTCTTC. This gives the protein CASSPERGWQFF.